The source of this T cell receptor (beta chain) is a study of tumor-infiltrating lymphocytes in glioblastoma multiforme. This clonotype was detected a few times. Its antigen is not identified. This may be a read error, as it is one base from a much larger clone. Study-wide results and caveats: Functional subtype sorting of these T cells was not performed. Detected clone frequencies may not reflect cell counts, being RNA-based. Just one glioblastoma patient contributed to the TCR-mutation comparison.

TCR beta libraries were built from RNA through three nested multiplex PCR rounds using modified ARM-PCR. Unique molecular identifiers were not described for the libraries. TCRdb passed the multiplex PCR reads through MiXCR, listing each CDR3 protein once. The table records approximately 30,000 distinct CDR3 sequences, about 64% of them present only once. Material for sequencing was brain tumor tissue. The source is a male donor with glioblastoma.

The CDR3 region is CASNYGTNEKLFF. In DNA, the CDR3 is TGTGCCAGCAATTACGGGACTAATGAAAAACTGTTTTTT. V is TRBV6-5 and J is TRBJ1-4; D is unresolved. The CDR3 spans 13 residues. Germline loops: CDR1 MNHEY, CDR2 SVGAGI.